A selection of T cell receptor beta chains follows, all from one sample in a study of neurological immune-mediated disorders. Via MiXCR, TCRdb re-called the 5' RACE reads, giving one row per CDR3 protein. Of 55,000 to 65,000 distinct CDR3 sequences in the sample, 3.7% were seen once. Material for sequencing was PBMCs. Source of these receptors: a woman in her 50s with multiple sclerosis. CDR3s include the opening cysteine and the closing phenylalanine or tryptophan. The order of the fields is D gene, V gene, CDR3 length, J gene, CDR3 protein. D genes are given only for firm matches.

D gene: -
V gene: TRBV20-1
CDR3 length: 15
J gene: TRBJ2-5
CDR3 protein: CSARDGGDPAETQYF

D gene: -
V gene: TRBV6-1
CDR3 length: 13
J gene: TRBJ1-1
CDR3 protein: CASSVAGQVEAFF

D gene: TRBD2
V gene: TRBV29-1
CDR3 length: 12
J gene: TRBJ2-1
CDR3 protein: CSGLAGTYEQFF

D gene: TRBD1
V gene: TRBV5-6
CDR3 length: 13
J gene: TRBJ2-4
CDR3 protein: CASIDRAFGIQYF

D gene: TRBD1
V gene: TRBV6-1
CDR3 length: 15
J gene: TRBJ1-2
CDR3 protein: CASMGPGQEDYGYTF

D gene: -
V gene: TRBV20-1
CDR3 length: 13
J gene: TRBJ1-1
CDR3 protein: CSARETANTEAFF

D gene: TRBD2
V gene: TRBV5-5
CDR3 length: 15
J gene: TRBJ2-1
CDR3 protein: CASSLGGRSYNEQFF

D gene: -
V gene: TRBV20-1
CDR3 length: 12
J gene: TRBJ2-1
CDR3 protein: CSVGRRENEQFF

D gene: -
V gene: TRBV5-1
CDR3 length: 15
J gene: TRBJ1-5
CDR3 protein: CASSLGGGLDQPQHF

D gene: -
V gene: TRBV18
CDR3 length: 14
J gene: TRBJ2-5
CDR3 protein: CASSPRATQETQYF

D gene: -
V gene: TRBV7-2
CDR3 length: 13
J gene: TRBJ1-1
CDR3 protein: CASSLDRGREAFF

D gene: -
V gene: TRBV11-2
CDR3 length: 14
J gene: TRBJ2-4
CDR3 protein: CATGQGQAKNIQYF

D gene: -
V gene: TRBV7-8
CDR3 length: 14
J gene: TRBJ1-5
CDR3 protein: CASTQVAWNQPQHF

D gene: -
V gene: TRBV5-1
CDR3 length: 14
J gene: TRBJ2-7
CDR3 protein: CASSSPGPHYEQYF

D gene: -
V gene: TRBV5-1
CDR3 length: 13
J gene: TRBJ2-7
CDR3 protein: CASSLAGSYEQYF

D gene: TRBD2
V gene: TRBV10-3
CDR3 length: 13
J gene: TRBJ2-7
CDR3 protein: CAISEIGRKEQYF

D gene: -
V gene: TRBV12-3/TRBV12-4
CDR3 length: 12
J gene: TRBJ1-2
CDR3 protein: CASSFGGYGYTF

D gene: -
V gene: TRBV6-5
CDR3 length: 15
J gene: TRBJ2-6
CDR3 protein: CASSYWASGANVLTF

D gene: -
V gene: TRBV20-1
CDR3 length: 15
J gene: TRBJ1-5
CDR3 protein: CSARSAESSNQPQHF

D gene: -
V gene: TRBV29-1
CDR3 length: 15
J gene: TRBJ2-1
CDR3 protein: CSVEGRAESYNEQFF

D gene: -
V gene: TRBV5-1
CDR3 length: 14
J gene: TRBJ2-5
CDR3 protein: CASSLAPGTETQYF

D gene: TRBD1
V gene: TRBV5-6
CDR3 length: 15
J gene: TRBJ1-1
CDR3 protein: CASSPDRGANTEAFF

D gene: -
V gene: TRBV9
CDR3 length: 15
J gene: TRBJ2-1
CDR3 protein: CASSGRGENRNEQFF